This TCR beta chain was obtained from a study of T cells in Graves' hyperthyroidism and ophthalmopathy. The junction had 2 bases not matched to a gene; V was cut back by 5 bases and J by 6 bases. The CDR3 length is 13 residues. The germline gives CDR1 KGHSH, CDR2 LQKENI. Newly diagnosed hyperthyroidism, duration under 2 months, in patients aged 18 to 65. Investigators excluded patients with uncontrolled infection, other autoimmune disease, pregnancy or lactation. Based on clinical symptoms, serum thyroxine and TRAb, thyroid ultrasound and orbital computed tomography, diagnoses were reached. An approximately 10 ml volume of fresh peripheral blood provided the PBMCs. Amplification yielded TCR beta CDR3 regions, with RNA transcripts as the source. With the HTBI primer set, the TCR CDR3 went through a first round of RT-PCR. TCRdb reprocessed the multiplex PCR reads with MiXCR, giving one entry per CDR3 protein. The sample records around 200,000 distinct CDR3 sequences, about a sixth being singletons.

The chain employs TRBV18 and TRBJ2-7; 12 nucleotides match TRBD1. This TCR came from a man aged 35-49 years with Graves' hyperthyroidism. The material sequenced was blood. CDR3 sequence (DNA): TGTGCCAGCTCAGGGACAGGGGGCATCGAGCAGTACTTC. The encoded protein is CASSGTGGIEQYF.